The rows below give T cell receptor beta chains drawn from one sample of a study of CD8 T cells in Susac syndrome. TCRdb reprocessed the immunoSEQ multiplex PCR reads with MiXCR, giving one entry per CDR3 protein. Of approximately 130,000 distinct CDR3 sequences in the sample, approximately 89% are singletons; the top ten hold 0.24%. Source material: CD8+ T cells from PBMCs. These TCRs come from a human donor with multiple sclerosis. CDR3s include the opening cysteine and the closing phenylalanine or tryptophan. The D gene is left open where the match is weak. For some rows the clone size is stated as once, few or many, or as a class when expanded; others skip it.

V gene: TRBV24-1
clone size: NA
J gene: TRBJ2-1
D gene: TRBD2
CDR3 protein: CATSGGVADPREQFF
CDR3 DNA: TGTGCCACCTCGGGAGGAGTAGCGGACCCGAGAGAGCAGTTCTTC

V gene: TRBV5-4
clone size: once
J gene: TRBJ2-1
D gene: NA
CDR3 protein: CASSSLVEQFF
CDR3 DNA: TGTGCCAGCAGCTCTCTTGTCGAGCAGTTCTTC

V gene: TRBV2
clone size: NA
J gene: TRBJ2-5
D gene: NA
CDR3 protein: CASSEALFGVEEETQYF
CDR3 DNA: TGTGCCAGCAGTGAAGCGCTTTTTGGGGTAGAGGAAGAGACCCAGTACTTC

V gene: TRBV4-2
clone size: NA
J gene: TRBJ2-3
D gene: TRBD2
CDR3 protein: CASSQGLSTSGRTDTQYF
CDR3 DNA: TGTGCCAGCAGCCAAGGATTAAGCACTAGCGGGAGGACAGATACGCAGTATTTT

V gene: TRBV7-9
clone size: NA
J gene: TRBJ2-5
D gene: NA
CDR3 protein: CASSLVEAPQETQYF
CDR3 DNA: TGTGCCAGCAGCTTAGTCGAGGCTCCGCAAGAGACCCAGTACTTC

V gene: TRBV4-1
clone size: NA
J gene: TRBJ2-1
D gene: TRBD2
CDR3 protein: CASMTSRGEQFF
CDR3 DNA: TGCGCCAGCATGACTAGCCGGGGTGAGCAGTTCTTC

V gene: TRBV12-3/TRBV12-4
clone size: NA
J gene: TRBJ2-1
D gene: TRBD2
CDR3 protein: CASGRGRLSSYNEQFF
CDR3 DNA: TGTGCCAGCGGGAGGGGACGGCTGAGCTCCTACAATGAGCAGTTCTTC

V gene: TRBV7-8
clone size: NA
J gene: TRBJ2-4
D gene: NA
CDR3 protein: CASSLVGDIQYF
CDR3 DNA: TGTGCCAGCAGCTTAGTCGGGGACATTCAGTACTTC

V gene: TRBV3-1
clone size: NA
J gene: TRBJ2-5
D gene: NA
CDR3 protein: CASSLSGTYQETQYF
CDR3 DNA: TGTGCCAGCAGCCTCTCGGGGACTTACCAAGAGACCCAGTACTTC

V gene: TRBV4-3
clone size: NA
J gene: TRBJ2-6
D gene: TRBD1
CDR3 protein: CASSQVGQGTGANVLTF
CDR3 DNA: TGCGCCAGCAGCCAAGTGGGACAGGGGACCGGGGCCAACGTCCTGACTTTC

V gene: TRBV27
clone size: once
J gene: TRBJ2-1
D gene: TRBD1
CDR3 protein: CASSLSAGTGENEQFF
CDR3 DNA: TGTGCCAGCAGTTTATCGGCCGGGACAGGGGAAAATGAGCAGTTCTTC

V gene: TRBV20-1
clone size: NA
J gene: TRBJ2-5
D gene: NA
CDR3 protein: CSARKAVQETQYF
CDR3 DNA: TGCAGTGCTAGAAAAGCAGTTCAAGAGACCCAGTACTTC

V gene: TRBV6-5
clone size: once
J gene: TRBJ2-7
D gene: TRBD2
CDR3 protein: CASSYSGRGEQYF
CDR3 DNA: TGTGCCAGCAGTTACTCCGGGAGGGGCGAGCAGTACTTC

V gene: TRBV13
clone size: NA
J gene: TRBJ2-3
D gene: NA
CDR3 protein: CASSSGRSDTQYF
CDR3 DNA: TGTGCCAGCAGCTCAGGGAGGTCAGATACGCAGTATTTT

V gene: TRBV28
clone size: NA
J gene: TRBJ1-2
D gene: TRBD1
CDR3 protein: CASSLRTGLSYGYTF
CDR3 DNA: TGTGCCAGCAGTTTACGGACAGGGTTGTCCTATGGCTACACCTTC

V gene: TRBV19
clone size: NA
J gene: TRBJ2-7
D gene: NA
CDR3 protein: CATKGDNSYEQYF
CDR3 DNA: TGTGCCACTAAAGGGGACAATTCCTACGAGCAGTACTTC

V gene: TRBV19
clone size: NA
J gene: TRBJ2-7
D gene: TRBD2
CDR3 protein: CASNPGTSTSGEQYF
CDR3 DNA: TGTGCCAGCAATCCCGGGACTAGCACTTCGGGCGAGCAGTACTTC

V gene: TRBV19
clone size: NA
J gene: TRBJ1-1
D gene: NA
CDR3 protein: CVIHGGTEAFF
CDR3 DNA: TGTGTCATCCACGGGGGGACTGAAGCTTTCTTT

V gene: TRBV4-1
clone size: NA
J gene: TRBJ2-7
D gene: TRBD2
CDR3 protein: CASSQGREGRNEQYF
CDR3 DNA: TGCGCCAGCAGCCAAGGGCGGGAGGGGAGGAACGAGCAGTACTTC

V gene: TRBV4-1
clone size: NA
J gene: TRBJ2-7
D gene: TRBD1
CDR3 protein: CASSQRQTGAGGEQYF
CDR3 DNA: TGCGCCAGCAGCCAGCGCCAAACAGGGGCCGGAGGCGAGCAGTACTTC

V gene: TRBV11-2
clone size: NA
J gene: TRBJ2-3
D gene: NA
CDR3 protein: CASSLDGRSTDTQYF
CDR3 DNA: TGTGCCAGCAGCTTAGACGGTAGGAGCACAGATACGCAGTATTTT

V gene: TRBV29-1
clone size: NA
J gene: TRBJ1-1
D gene: TRBD1
CDR3 protein: CSVPLGGSGLRGTEAFF
CDR3 DNA: TGCAGCGTCCCTCTAGGGGGCTCAGGACTTCGTGGCACTGAAGCTTTCTTT

V gene: TRBV7-9
clone size: NA
J gene: TRBJ1-2
D gene: NA
CDR3 protein: CASSLALFDNNYGYTF
CDR3 DNA: TGTGCCAGCAGCTTAGCCCTCTTCGACAATAACTATGGCTACACCTTC

V gene: TRBV27
clone size: once
J gene: TRBJ1-2
D gene: NA
CDR3 protein: CASGSGTFYGYTF
CDR3 DNA: TGTGCCAGCGGATCCGGGACATTCTATGGCTACACCTTC

V gene: TRBV7-9
clone size: NA
J gene: TRBJ2-3
D gene: NA
CDR3 protein: CASSPTDSTDTQYF
CDR3 DNA: TGTGCCAGCAGCCCGACGGATAGCACAGATACGCAGTATTTT

V gene: TRBV29-1
clone size: NA
J gene: TRBJ2-7
D gene: NA
CDR3 protein: CSGRGSSYEQYF
CDR3 DNA: TGCAGCGGCAGGGGAAGTTCCTACGAGCAGTACTTC

V gene: TRBV2
clone size: NA
J gene: TRBJ2-2
D gene: NA
CDR3 protein: CASSGGKTNTGELFF
CDR3 DNA: TGTGCCAGCAGTGGGGGGAAAACGAACACCGGGGAGCTGTTTTTT

V gene: TRBV6-6
clone size: NA
J gene: TRBJ1-5
D gene: NA
CDR3 protein: CASSYRGNNQPQHF
CDR3 DNA: TGTGCCAGCAGTTACCGAGGGAACAATCAGCCCCAGCATTTT

V gene: TRBV6-1
clone size: NA
J gene: TRBJ2-4
D gene: NA
CDR3 protein: CASSGVGFGENIQYF
CDR3 DNA: TGTGCCAGCAGTGGGGTTGGCTTTGGCGAGAACATTCAGTACTTC

V gene: TRBV11-2
clone size: once
J gene: TRBJ2-3
D gene: TRBD2
CDR3 protein: CASSLTGGRGDTQYF
CDR3 DNA: TGTGCCAGCAGCTTAACGGGAGGGCGGGGAGATACGCAGTATTTT

V gene: TRBV10-1
clone size: NA
J gene: TRBJ2-1
D gene: TRBD1
CDR3 protein: CASSGTGPGRQFF
CDR3 DNA: TGCGCCAGCAGTGGGACAGGGCCTGGCCGGCAGTTCTTC

V gene: TRBV30
clone size: NA
J gene: TRBJ1-5
D gene: NA
CDR3 protein: CAWSEGSNQPQHF
CDR3 DNA: TGTGCCTGGAGTGAGGGGAGCAATCAGCCCCAGCATTTT

V gene: TRBV28
clone size: once
J gene: TRBJ1-3
D gene: NA
CDR3 protein: CASSLRSSGNTIYF
CDR3 DNA: TGTGCCAGCAGTTTGCGGAGCTCTGGAAACACCATATATTTT

V gene: TRBV29-1
clone size: NA
J gene: TRBJ2-3
D gene: NA
CDR3 protein: CSVLPDDTQYF
CDR3 DNA: TGCAGCGTTTTGCCCGACGATACGCAGTATTTT

V gene: TRBV18
clone size: NA
J gene: TRBJ2-6
D gene: NA
CDR3 protein: CASSPPGTGANVLTF
CDR3 DNA: TGTGCCAGCTCACCACCCGGGACAGGGGCCAACGTCCTGACTTTC

V gene: TRBV25-1
clone size: NA
J gene: TRBJ2-1
D gene: NA
CDR3 protein: CASKKGVLAQFF
CDR3 DNA: TGTGCCAGCAAGAAAGGGGTCCTTGCGCAGTTCTTC

V gene: TRBV3-1
clone size: NA
J gene: TRBJ2-1
D gene: NA
CDR3 protein: CASRSSERVPSYNEQFF
CDR3 DNA: TGTGCCAGCAGATCAAGTGAGCGGGTCCCCTCCTACAATGAGCAGTTCTTC

V gene: TRBV19
clone size: NA
J gene: TRBJ2-1
D gene: TRBD2
CDR3 protein: CASSGLAGDNEQFF
CDR3 DNA: TGTGCCAGTAGTGGACTAGCGGGAGACAATGAGCAGTTCTTC

V gene: TRBV15
clone size: NA
J gene: TRBJ2-6
D gene: TRBD1
CDR3 protein: CATRTGVANVLTF
CDR3 DNA: TGTGCCACGCGGACAGGGGTGGCCAACGTCCTGACTTTC

V gene: TRBV5-6
clone size: NA
J gene: TRBJ2-7
D gene: TRBD1
CDR3 protein: CASSAGTGAFDEQYF
CDR3 DNA: TGTGCCAGCAGCGCCGGGACAGGGGCATTTGACGAGCAGTACTTC

V gene: TRBV27
clone size: NA
J gene: TRBJ2-3
D gene: NA
CDR3 protein: CASSPFGITDTQYF
CDR3 DNA: TGTGCCAGCAGTCCGTTCGGCATCACAGATACGCAGTATTTT

V gene: TRBV15
clone size: NA
J gene: TRBJ2-7
D gene: NA
CDR3 protein: CATSVRGHSPEQYF
CDR3 DNA: TGTGCCACCAGCGTACGTGGCCATTCCCCCGAGCAGTACTTC

V gene: TRBV29-1
clone size: NA
J gene: TRBJ2-1
D gene: TRBD2
CDR3 protein: CSVELAGGHLILGNEQFF
CDR3 DNA: TGCAGCGTTGAGCTAGCGGGAGGCCACCTCATTTTGGGGAATGAGCAGTTCTTC

V gene: TRBV30
clone size: NA
J gene: TRBJ2-1
D gene: NA
CDR3 protein: CAWQDLLDPYNEQFF
CDR3 DNA: TGTGCCTGGCAAGACTTATTGGACCCTTACAATGAGCAGTTCTTC

V gene: TRBV6-5
clone size: NA
J gene: TRBJ2-3
D gene: TRBD1
CDR3 protein: CASSYGTVAVGTDTQYF
CDR3 DNA: TGTGCCAGCAGTTACGGGACAGTGGCGGTAGGGACAGATACGCAGTATTTT

V gene: TRBV20-1
clone size: NA
J gene: TRBJ1-1
D gene: NA
CDR3 protein: CSVGGRMNTEAFF
CDR3 DNA: TGCAGTGTAGGCGGTAGAATGAACACTGAAGCTTTCTTT

V gene: TRBV5-8
clone size: NA
J gene: TRBJ2-5
D gene: TRBD2
CDR3 protein: CASSSRLAGVPETQYF
CDR3 DNA: TGTGCCAGCAGCTCCAGACTAGCGGGAGTTCCAGAGACCCAGTACTTC

V gene: TRBV12-3/TRBV12-4
clone size: NA
J gene: TRBJ2-1
D gene: TRBD2
CDR3 protein: CASSLVGGSNNEQFF
CDR3 DNA: TGTGCCAGCAGTTTAGTAGGCGGGAGCAACAATGAGCAGTTCTTC

V gene: TRBV7-9
clone size: NA
J gene: TRBJ2-1
D gene: NA
CDR3 protein: CASSHSDVEDEQFF
CDR3 DNA: TGTGCCAGCAGCCATTCGGATGTCGAAGATGAGCAGTTCTTC

V gene: TRBV4-2
clone size: NA
J gene: TRBJ2-7
D gene: TRBD1
CDR3 protein: CASSQEGTGIVYEQYF
CDR3 DNA: TGTGCCAGCAGCCAAGAGGGGACAGGGATTGTCTACGAGCAGTACTTC

V gene: TRBV6-1
clone size: NA
J gene: TRBJ2-1
D gene: NA
CDR3 protein: CASSPSSGYNEQFF
CDR3 DNA: TGTGCCAGCAGTCCCTCTTCGGGTTACAATGAGCAGTTCTTC

V gene: TRBV27
clone size: NA
J gene: TRBJ1-2
D gene: TRBD1
CDR3 protein: CASSFGQGFGYTF
CDR3 DNA: TGTGCCAGCAGTTTCGGACAGGGCTTTGGCTACACCTTC

V gene: TRBV4-1
clone size: NA
J gene: TRBJ2-3
D gene: NA
CDR3 protein: CASSQHGGRGTDTQYF
CDR3 DNA: TGCGCCAGCAGCCAACATGGGGGACGCGGCACAGATACGCAGTATTTT